The sequence of this T cell receptor (beta chain) was determined in a study of cytomegalovirus exposure and HLA in healthy donors. Primers: 60 Vbeta forward and 13 Jbeta reverse. TCRdb's copy holds only in-frame clones and misses some; the assay was immunoSEQ multiplex PCR. The table lists about 120,000 clones, about 60% of them singletons. V shed 7 bases and J 7 bases; nucleotides not matched to a gene: 5. This CDR3 has 14 residues. Germline V gene data show CDR1 as SEHNR and CDR2 as FQNEAQ (reference sequence). This clonotype originated in a man between 35 and 55 years old in good health and CMV-seropositive. Sequencing input: PBMCs. The chain links TRBV7-9 to TRBJ1-6; 9 bases line up with TRBD1. The CDR3 is CASTWTGVNSPLHF. CDR3 bases: TGTGCCAGCACCTGGACAGGGGTGAATTCACCCCTCCACTTT.